These 24 T cell receptor beta chains share one sample of origin, sequenced in a study of molecular identifiers for immune sequencing clone quantification. Via MiXCR, TCRdb re-called the PCR reads, giving one row per CDR3 protein. The sample includes about 40,000 distinct CDR3 sequences, around 20% of them seen just once. The sequenced sample consisted of naive CD8+ T cells from blood, with Jurkat cell RNA spiked in. Regarding subset: FACS-sorted CD8+CD4-CCR7+CD45RA+ naive T cells. The source of these receptors is a human donor in good health. Some libraries in this study had Jurkat cell RNA spiked in.

This clonotype has at least ten counts. The chain links TRBV5-5 to TRBJ2-5; D not resolved. V gave up 4 bases and J gave up 2 bases, with 6 bases separating them. Germline CDR1 and CDR2: SGHKS and YYEKEE (reference sequence). The CDR3 has 12 residues. In nucleotides, the CDR3 is TGTGCCAGCAGCATCCCACAAGAGACCCAGTACTTC. It encodes CASSIPQETQYF.

The chain is built from TRBV18 and TRBJ2-2; 7 bases are a match to TRBD1. The germline gives CDR1 KGHSH, CDR2 LQKENI. The CDR3 length is 16 residues. The V segment lost 2 bases and the J segment 3 bases; nucleotides outside the gene matches: 6. DNA for the CDR3: TGTGCCAGCTCACCATCCGAGGGGGCGCACACCGGGGAGCTGTTTTTT. This encodes CASSPSEGAHTGELFF.

The table lists this clonotype with many counts. The rearrangement links TRBV4-3 to TRBJ2-7; D is perhaps TRBD1 (5 bases). The CDR3 has 14 residues. Germline V gene sequence: CDR1 LGHNA, CDR2 YSLEER. V shed 0 bases and J shed 5 bases, with 11 bases lying between them. The CDR3 loop reads CASSQDRVLNEQYF. CDR3 sequence (DNA): TGCGCCAGCAGCCAAGACAGGGTCTTGAACGAGCAGTACTTC.

This clonotype was recorded a few times. The rearrangement links TRBV27 to TRBJ2-4; 9 bases are a match to TRBD2. Per the germline V gene, CDR1 is MNHEY and CDR2 is SMNVEV (reference sequence). The CDR3 runs to 18 residues. With V trimmed by 1 base and J by 3 bases, 10 bases remained unmatched. CDR3 region: CASSLLSASGVIKNIQYF. Here the CDR3 DNA reads TGTGCCAGCAGTTTATTAAGTGCTAGCGGGGTGATCAAAAACATTCAGTACTTC.

The chain couples TRBV5-1 to TRBJ2-1; maybe TRBD2 (6 bases). The CDR3 is 14 residues long. Trimming cost V 0 bases and J 10 bases, with 14 bases left between them. Germline V gives CDR1 SGHRS, CDR2 YFSETQ. The CDR3 loop is CASSLAGGSGEQFF. The CDR3 DNA is TGCGCCAGCAGCTTGGCCGGGGGTTCCGGGGAGCAGTTCTTC. Looking up the rest from reference TRBV5-1 and TRBJ2-1 gives the full variable domain: KAGVTQTPRYLIKTRGQQVTLSCSPISGHRSVSWYQQTPGQGLQFLFEYFSETQRNKGNFPGRFSGRQFSNSRSEMNVSTLELGDSALYLCASSLAGGSGEQFFGPGTRLTVL.

There are a few counts of this clonotype. The chain recombines TRBV11-2 with TRBJ2-1, with 7 bases identical to TRBD2. Germline CDR1 and CDR2: SGHAT and FQNNGV. The CDR3 runs to 16 residues. The trim removed 1 base at V and 4 bases at J, leaving 7 bases unmatched. CDR3 nucleotide sequence: TGTGCCAGCAGCTTAGGGGGAGGGACTATATACAATGAGCAGTTCTTC. Translation: CASSLGGGTIYNEQFF.

Note on this clonotype: With a much larger clone just one base away, this may be a read error. The V and J genes are TRBV2 and TRBJ2-7; tentatively, D is TRBD2 (6 bases). V dropped 6 bases and J dropped 0 bases, with 9 bases sitting between them. The V gene's germline CDR1 is SNHLY and CDR2 FYNNEI. The CDR3 is made up of 13 amino acids. CDR3 sequence reads: CASRPGLSYEQYF. The CDR3, as DNA: TGTGCCAGCAGACCGGGACTCTCCTACGAGCAGTACTTC.

This clonotype has ten or more counts. This chain joins TRBV19 and TRBJ2-3; the D is unclear. The CDR3 totals 16 residues. CDR1 and CDR2 (germline): LNHDA, SQIVND (reference sequence). V was clipped by 5 bases and J by 0 bases, with 15 bases between them. In DNA, the CDR3 is TGTGCCAGTAGTGAGGTAGCCTTCGTTAGCACAGATACGCAGTATTTT. The encoded protein is CASSEVAFVSTDTQYF.

This clonotype was detected ten times or more. The genes are TRBV6-1 and TRBJ2-3; TRBD1 matches at 7 bases. This CDR3 comprises 16 residues. V shed 6 bases, J shed 1 base, and the junction held 10 bases outside the gene matches. Germline V gene sequence: CDR1 MNHNS, CDR2 SASEGT. This CDR3 is CASSAPQGYGTDTQYF. CDR3 nucleotide sequence: TGTGCCAGCAGCGCGCCACAGGGGTATGGCACAGATACGCAGTATTTT.

This clonotype was recorded at least ten times. The chain joins TRBV5-5 to TRBJ2-3; 10 bases agree with TRBD2. The CDR3 covers 15 residues. J gave up 0 bases and V 4 bases, and 2 bases lay outside the gene matches. From germline, CDR1 is SGHKS and CDR2 YYEKEE (reference sequence). Here the CDR3 reads CASSRTSGSTDTQYF. The CDR3 DNA reads as TGTGCCAGCAGCAGGACTAGCGGAAGCACAGATACGCAGTATTTT. The variable domain in full, with the rest retrieved from reference TRBV5-5 and TRBJ2-3, is DAGVTQSPTHLIKTRGQQVTLRCSPISGHKSVSWYQQVLGQGPQFIFQYYEKEERGRGNFPDRFSARQFPNYSSELNVNALLLGDSALYLCASSRTSGSTDTQYFGPGTRLTVL.

Ten or more counts support this clonotype. The chain links TRBV27 to TRBJ1-5; D unresolved. V was shortened by 3 bases and J by 2 bases, with 8 bases between the two germline ends. In germline, CDR1 is MNHEY, CDR2 SMNVEV (reference sequence). The CDR3 consists of 14 residues. The CDR3 sequence: CASSLGNGNQPQHF. For the CDR3, the DNA is TGTGCCAGCAGTTTGGGTAACGGCAATCAGCCCCAGCATTTT.

This chain uses TRBV9 with TRBJ2-1; 7 bases are shared with TRBD2. The CDR3 consists of 12 residues. CDR1 SGDLS and CDR2 YYNGEE come from the germline V gene. V shed 3 bases and J 9 bases; nucleotides not matched to a gene: 3. The CDR3 loop is CASSDSGREQFF. CDR3 sequence (DNA): TGTGCCAGCAGCGATAGCGGGCGTGAGCAGTTCTTC.

This clonotype was detected ten times or more. This rearrangement joins TRBV6-1 to TRBJ2-1, with D possibly TRBD1 on 6 matching bases. V was trimmed by 4 bases and J by 0 bases, leaving 10 bases between them. Per germline, CDR1 MNHNS and CDR2 SASEGT. This CDR3 is 15 amino acids long. Here the CDR3 DNA reads TGTGCCAGCAGTGCGGACAGCCTCTCCTACAATGAGCAGTTCTTC. This sequence encodes CASSADSLSYNEQFF.

There are many counts of this clonotype. The chain joins TRBV9 to TRBJ2-7; 7 positions agree with TRBD2. The V and J ends lost 4 bases and 7 bases, in that order; junction bases with no gene match: 11. The CDR3 loop spans 14 amino acids. Looked up from germline, CDR1 is SGDLS and CDR2 is YYNGEE. In DNA, the CDR3 is TGTGCCAGCAGCCCCAGGACTAGGCCGGGGGAGCAGTACTTC. This codes for CASSPRTRPGEQYF.

This clonotype was found many times. This chain uses TRBV28 with TRBJ2-7; tentative D call: TRBD2 (7 bases). From germline, CDR1 is MDHEN and CDR2 SYDVKM. Trimming cost V 2 bases and J 6 bases, with 17 bases left between them. This CDR3 spans 15 amino acids. CDR3 sequence: CASSLLKRGGSEQYF. CDR3 in DNA: TGTGCCAGCAGTTTACTAAAAAGGGGGGGAAGCGAGCAGTACTTC.

This clonotype appeared many times. The chain combines TRBV29-1 with TRBJ2-3; D gene uncertain. V was trimmed by 3 bases and J by 7 bases, leaving 14 bases between them. This CDR3 contains 13 residues. From germline, CDR1 is SQVTM and CDR2 ANQGSEA. The CDR3 region is CSVEGFDVNTQYF. CDR3 nucleotide sequence: TGCAGCGTTGAGGGGTTTGATGTAAATACGCAGTATTTT.

This clonotype was detected ten times or more. The genes are TRBV12-3 or TRBV12-4 and TRBJ2-5, with D hard to call. V was trimmed by 5 bases and J by 4 bases, leaving 8 bases between them. This CDR3 spans 12 amino acids. CDR3 sequence reads: CASSLTLETQYF. The CDR3 nucleotides are TGTGCCAGCAGTCTTACTCTAGAGACCCAGTACTTC.

The chain carries TRBV28 and TRBJ2-2; perhaps D is TRBD1 or TRBD2 (6 bases each). Germline lookup yields CDR1 MDHEN and CDR2 SYDVKM. CDR3 length: 15 amino acids. V lost 8 bases and J lost 6, with 19 bases in between. In DNA, the CDR3 is TGTGCCAGCGCTGAAATAGAGGGGGGCGCCGGGGAGCTGTTTTTT. Translated: CASAEIEGGAGELFF.

A note on this clonotype: The germline gene is not matched at one end of the junction; a read error may be the cause. The chain recombines TRBV7-9 with TRBJ2-3, with TRBD2 identical over 10 bases. CDR3 length equals 15 residues. The germline V gene encodes CDR1 SEHNR and CDR2 FQNEAQ (reference sequence). CDR3 in DNA: TGTGCCAGCAGACTAGGACTAGCGGACACAGATGCGCAGTATTTT. Translating it yields CASRLGLADTDAQYF.

In this sample, this clonotype is medium-sized. The J gene is TRBJ2-7, the V gene TRBV9; 7 bases match TRBD2. The CDR3 runs 15 residues. Germline lookup yields CDR1 SGDLS and CDR2 YYNGEE. The ends lost 0 bases at V and 4 bases at J; junction bases unmatched: 7. The CDR3 coding sequence is TGTGCCAGCAGCGTAGCTCCGGAGGGAGGGTACGAGCAGTACTTC. This codes for CASSVAPEGGYEQYF.

Many counts were recorded for this clonotype. This sequence joins TRBV28 and TRBJ2-6; no definite D call. Germline values: CDR1 MDHEN, CDR2 SYDVKM. There are 15 residues in the CDR3. Trimming stripped 4 bases from V and 2 bases from J, with 9 bases between. The CDR3 region is CASSSTVTGANVLTF. CDR3 nucleotides: TGTGCCAGCAGTTCCACAGTGACTGGGGCCAACGTCCTGACTTTC.

This clonotype was recorded at least ten times. The rearrangement uses TRBV7-2 and TRBJ2-1; no definite D call. The germline gives CDR1 SGHTA, CDR2 FQGNSA. V lost 1 base and J lost 9, with 10 bases in between. The CDR3 loop spans 13 amino acids. CDR3 sequence reads: CASSLGTASEQFF. DNA for the CDR3: TGTGCCAGCAGCTTAGGTACTGCAAGTGAGCAGTTCTTC.

This clonotype has a count of ten or more. CDR3 in DNA: TGTGCCAGCAGGATTGGAGCGGGGGAGCAGTACTTC. This encodes CASRIGAGEQYF. The genes are TRBV27 and TRBJ2-7; 7 bases are shared with TRBD2. Unmatched junction bases numbered 6, after V lost 6 bases and J lost 7 bases. Looked up from germline, CDR1 is MNHEY and CDR2 is SMNVEV (reference sequence). CDR3 length: 12 residues.

A remark on this clonotype: Being one base from a much bigger clone, this may be a read error. The rearrangement joins TRBV9 to TRBJ2-2, with D perhaps matching TRBD2 (5 bases). Germline V lookup: CDR1 SGDLS, CDR2 YYNGEE. Deletions cut 4 bases from V and 3 bases from J, with 22 bases between. The CDR3 is 18 amino acids. CDR3 nucleotides: TGTGCCAGCAGCCCGCGGGCCGGGATAGATTTTTACACCGGGGAGCTGTTTTTT. This gives the protein CASSPRAGIDFYTGELFF.